This T cell receptor beta chain was observed in a study of T-cell reconstitution after alpha-beta-depleted transplantation in children. V gave up 6 bases and J gave up 1 base, with 14 bases separating them. The germline CDR1 and CDR2 sequences are DFQATT and SNEGSKA (reference sequence). CDR3 length: 14 residues. Preparing the TCRbeta library involved the use of unique molecular identifiers. MiXCR was run by TCRdb on the PCR reads, yielding one entry per CDR3 protein. The table records about 980,000 distinct CDR3 sequences, roughly 31% of them present only once. This clonotype originated in a boy under three years old who had a stem cell transplant for SCID, so the T cells may come from the graft donor. The chain is built from TRBV20-1 and TRBJ2-3, with D perhaps TRBD2 (5 bases). This material consisted of PBMCs, mostly from graft donor cells, taken 360 days after TCRalphabeta/CD19-depleted stem cell transplant. The DNA of the CDR3 is TGCAGTGCCAGAACCGGGATACGCACAGATACGCAGTATTTT. It yields the protein CSARTGIRTDTQYF.